This T cell receptor (beta chain) was sequenced for a study of identical twins. Trimming cost V 2 bases and J 3 bases; bases outside gene matches: 5. In germline, CDR1 is MNHEY, CDR2 SMNVEV (reference sequence). The CDR3 totals 15 residues. After template switching added a universal primer site, the resulting cDNA carried unique molecular identifiers. TCRdb redid the calling of the 5' RACE reads with MiXCR, one entry per CDR3 protein. The sample records 200,000 to 250,000 distinct CDR3 sequences, under 8.5% being singletons. These data were likewise used in another study, on T cells expressing NK-cell markers. That source notes: Dominant NKG2C+ clonotype frequencies of roughly 1.0-7.0% of CD8+ T cells were measured in about 6 donors. The CD3+CD56-NKG2C+ fraction was also led by these clonotypes in a handful of donors.

The sample consisted of CD8+ T cells sorted from blood. The sequence came from a woman under 30 in good health. The V call is TRBV27, the J call TRBJ2-7; 9 nucleotides line up with TRBD1. CDR3 amino acids: CASSLGGQGHYEQYF. As DNA, the CDR3 is TGTGCCAGCAGTTTAGGGGGACAGGGACACTACGAGCAGTACTTC.